The rows below give T cell receptor beta chains drawn from one sample of a study of control samples from healthy donors and cancer patients. Sequencing was performed with immunoSEQ multiplex PCR; in TCRdb, only in-frame clones are kept and a portion is missing. Of 160,000 or so clones in the sample, about 93% were seen once. The specimen was blood. The receptors originated from a man aged 45-60 years in good health. Both conserved end residues are part of each CDR3. D genes are given only for firm matches. For some rows the clone size is stated as once, few or many, or as a class when expanded; others skip it.

D gene: NA; clone size: NA; CDR3 length: 16; J gene: TRBJ2-2; V gene: TRBV5-1; CDR3 DNA: TGCGCCAGCAGCTTGGTTCGGGGCGCGGGGACCGGGGAGCTGTTTTTT; CDR3 protein: CASSLVRGAGTGELFF
D gene: TRBD2; clone size: NA; CDR3 length: 15; J gene: TRBJ2-7; V gene: TRBV5-6; CDR3 DNA: TGTGCCAGCAGCCCACCGACTAGCGGGAATGTCGAGCAGTACTTC; CDR3 protein: CASSPPTSGNVEQYF
D gene: NA; clone size: NA; CDR3 length: 12; J gene: TRBJ2-3; V gene: TRBV28; CDR3 DNA: TGTGCCAGCAGCGATTCAACAGATACGCAGTATTTT; CDR3 protein: CASSDSTDTQYF
D gene: TRBD2; clone size: NA; CDR3 length: 16; J gene: TRBJ2-2; V gene: TRBV28; CDR3 DNA: TGTGCCAGCAGTTTCAAGCGGGGGCGCGGCACCGGGGAGCTGTTTTTT; CDR3 protein: CASSFKRGRGTGELFF
D gene: TRBD1; clone size: NA; CDR3 length: 15; J gene: TRBJ1-6; V gene: TRBV10-3; CDR3 DNA: TGTGCCATCAGTGGAGTGACAGGGCAAAGTTCACCCCTCCACTTT; CDR3 protein: CAISGVTGQSSPLHF
D gene: NA; clone size: NA; CDR3 length: 14; J gene: TRBJ2-7; V gene: TRBV19; CDR3 DNA: TGTGCCAGTAGTATTAGAGCCAGCTCCTACGAGCAGTACTTC; CDR3 protein: CASSIRASSYEQYF
D gene: TRBD2; clone size: once; CDR3 length: 16; J gene: TRBJ2-7; V gene: TRBV18; CDR3 DNA: TGTGCCAGCTCACCACCAGGGGCTAGCGGGACCTACGAGCAGTACTTC; CDR3 protein: CASSPPGASGTYEQYF
D gene: NA; clone size: NA; CDR3 length: 14; J gene: TRBJ1-5; V gene: TRBV28; CDR3 DNA: TGTGCCAGCACTATCCGGACAGACAATCAGCCCCAGCATTTT; CDR3 protein: CASTIRTDNQPQHF
D gene: NA; clone size: NA; CDR3 length: 14; J gene: TRBJ1-1; V gene: TRBV29-1; CDR3 DNA: TGCAGCGTTGGGGCCAATAACGTGAACACTGAAGCTTTCTTT; CDR3 protein: CSVGANNVNTEAFF
D gene: NA; clone size: NA; CDR3 length: 14; J gene: TRBJ2-7; V gene: TRBV6-6; CDR3 DNA: TGTGCCAGCAGTTACCCCGGAGGAGGGAGAGAGCAGTACTTC; CDR3 protein: CASSYPGGGREQYF
D gene: NA; clone size: NA; CDR3 length: 14; J gene: TRBJ1-1; V gene: TRBV28; CDR3 DNA: TGTGCCAGCATCATGGGGGGGTTGGACACTGAAGCTTTCTTT; CDR3 protein: CASIMGGLDTEAFF
D gene: NA; clone size: NA; CDR3 length: 13; J gene: TRBJ1-1; V gene: TRBV27; CDR3 DNA: TGTGCCAGCAGTTTATATGGGCACACTGAAGCTTTCTTT; CDR3 protein: CASSLYGHTEAFF
D gene: NA; clone size: NA; CDR3 length: 14; J gene: TRBJ2-7; V gene: TRBV12-2; CDR3 DNA: TGTGCAAGTCGCTTGAAAGGACCAAACTCCGAGCAGTACTTC; CDR3 protein: CASRLKGPNSEQYF